These 10 T cell receptor beta chains were sequenced from one sample in a study of Graves' ophthalmopathy and Graves' hyperthyroidism. RNA transcripts yielded amplified TCR beta CDR3 regions. A first-round RT-PCR used HTBI primers, followed by a second-round multiplex PCR. TCRdb re-derived calls from the multiplex PCR reads in MiXCR, one entry per CDR3 protein. Of about 640,000 distinct CDR3 sequences in the sample, 35% to 45% were seen once. What was sequenced was peripheral blood. The source is an adult man with Graves' ophthalmopathy.

The J gene is TRBJ2-7, the V gene TRBV2; possible D gene TRBD1, 7 bases. Trimming removed 8 bases at V and 2 bases at J, with 19 bases between. Germline V gives CDR1 SNHLY, CDR2 FYNNEI. This CDR3 is 15 amino acids long. This CDR3 is CASSQQTRGAYEQYF. In DNA form, the CDR3 reads TGTGCCAGCTCACAGCAGACCAGGGGGGCCTACGAGCAGTACTTC.

This clonotype came up many times. The chain employs TRBV7-9 and TRBJ2-5; D gene ambiguous. Trimming removed 4 bases from V and 5 bases from J, with 8 bases in between. The germline CDR1 and CDR2 sequences are SEHNR and FQNEAQ (reference sequence). The CDR3 runs 12 residues. CDR3 sequence (DNA): TGTGCCAGCAGCTCGACATACGAGACCCAGTACTTC. Its translation is CASSSTYETQYF.

On this clonotype itself: The junction departs from the called germline gene at one end, perhaps through a read error. The genes are TRBV10-3 and TRBJ2-1; 7 positions agree with TRBD2. This CDR3 contains 12 residues. Germline values: CDR1 ENHRY, CDR2 SYGVKD. The CDR3 here is CASSYERGEQFF. CDR3 DNA: TGTGCCAGCAGTTACGAGCGGGGTGAGCAGTTCTTC.

This clonotype was counted between two and nine times. J is TRBJ2-6 and V is TRBV7-9, with D possibly TRBD1 on 6 matching bases. The V end lost 5 bases, the J end lost 4 bases, and 18 bases lay between the germline ends. The CDR3 length is 17 residues. CDR1 SEHNR and CDR2 FQNEAQ come from the germline V gene (reference sequence). This CDR3 reads CASSPTGQITGANVLTF. The CDR3 coding sequence is TGTGCCAGCAGCCCGACTGGACAGATCACCGGGGCCAACGTCCTGACTTTC.

In this sample, this clonotype turned up many times. V is TRBV7-9 and J is TRBJ1-4; possible D gene TRBD1, 5 bases. The CDR3 totals 14 residues. CDR1 SEHNR and CDR2 FQNEAQ come from the germline V gene (reference sequence). V lost 5 bases and J 8 bases, leaving 15 bases between the germline ends. CDR3 sequence (DNA): TGTGCCAGCAGCCCCCCGACGAGGGGAGAAAAACTGTTTTTT. Its translation is CASSPPTRGEKLFF.

This clonotype was observed a few times. Just one base apart from a much larger clone, this may be a read error. The CDR3 ends on some other residue instead of the conserved phenylalanine or tryptophan, so this is likely a read error. No DNA is shown, since the ends of the CDR3 on it are uncertain; the CDR3 is the one TCRdb lists. V usage is TRBV19 and J usage is TRBJ1-1; whether TRBD1, the table's D call, matches the DNA was not checked. The CDR3 is 11 amino acids long, termini counted. CDR1 and CDR2 from the germline V gene are LNHDA and SQIVND (reference sequence). This CDR3 reads CASGDSPGPFL.

The chain employs TRBV2 and TRBJ1-2; the match to TRBD1 covers 8 bases. CDR1 SNHLY and CDR2 FYNNEI come from the germline V gene. The CDR3 is 13 residues long. Trimming took 5 bases from V and 7 from J; bases not matched to a gene: 6. CDR3 sequence reads: CASSQTGAAGYTF. CDR3 in DNA: TGTGCCAGCAGTCAGACAGGGGCGGCTGGCTACACCTTC.

The chain has TRBV29-1 and TRBJ2-5; D possibly corresponds to TRBD2 (6 bases). Germline values: CDR1 SQVTM, CDR2 ANQGSEA. The CDR3 sequence is 12 residues long. Trimming shortened V by 8 bases and J by 4 bases, and 14 bases separated the two germline ends. The DNA of the CDR3 is TGCAGCTCCGCGGGGCCGGGAGAGACCCAGTACTTC. Amino acids: CSSAGPGETQYF.

This clonotype was picked up many times. The chain employs TRBV7-9 and TRBJ1-2; 7 bases match TRBD1. J lost 0 bases, V lost 3 bases, and 16 bases had no gene match. The CDR3 spans 19 residues. Germline V lookup: CDR1 SEHNR, CDR2 FQNEAQ (reference sequence). The CDR3 coding sequence is TGTGCCAGCAGCTTGACGGGCAGGGGGTATAGTGAAGCTAACTATGGCTACACCTTC. Protein sequence: CASSLTGRGYSEANYGYTF.

The chain carries TRBV19 and TRBJ2-7, with D perhaps matching TRBD1 or TRBD2 (5 bases each). V lost 5 bases and J lost 2, with 13 bases in between. Germline lookup yields CDR1 LNHDA and CDR2 SQIVND (reference sequence). The CDR3 sequence is 14 residues long. CDR3 DNA: TGTGCCAGTAGTCCCCGGGACGGTACCTACGAGCAGTACTTC. Protein sequence: CASSPRDGTYEQYF.